These 10 T cell receptor beta chains share one sample of origin, sequenced in a study of CXCR3-negative and CXCR3-positive naive CD8 T cells. Libraries were UMI-labeled 5' RACE TRB cDNA. After re-calling the 5' RACE reads, TCRdb lists one entry per CDR3 protein, DNA absent. The listing contains approximately 83,000 distinct CDR3 sequences. The sample taken for sequencing was naive CXCR3- CD8+ T cells from blood. Subset here: CD45RO-CCR7+CD27+CD95- naive CD8+ T cells lacking CXCR3 (TNR3-). These TCRs come from a human donor in good health. Some clones in this sample may be carry-over from other donors' samples.

This chain connects TRBV5-1 to TRBJ1-2; the D call from TCRdb, TRBD1, cannot be confirmed without DNA. There are 13 residues in the CDR3. Germline V lookup: CDR1 SGHRS, CDR2 YFSETQ. The CDR3 sequence: CASSSTGSYGYTF.

V gene TRBV14 combines with J gene TRBJ2-7; TCRdb lists TRBD1, though no DNA is available to test this call. Germline V gives CDR1 SGHDN, CDR2 FVKESK. This CDR3 contains 15 residues. CDR3 region: CASSQAQGVIYEQYF.

V gene TRBV2 combines with J gene TRBJ2-1; no DNA is available, so the TRBD1 call from TCRdb remains unchecked. Germline-derived CDR1 and CDR2 are SNHLY and FYNNEI. The CDR3 is 14 amino acids. CDR3: CASSEQARGPEQFF.

This rearrangement joins TRBV12-3 or TRBV12-4 to TRBJ2-7; TCRdb lists TRBD1, though no DNA is available to test this call. The CDR3 consists of 14 residues. The CDR3 protein is CASSFSGGVSEQYF.

This chain uses TRBV4-3 with TRBJ1-4; without DNA, the TCRdb call of TRBD1 cannot be checked. The CDR3 totals 19 residues. Germline values: CDR1 LGHNA, CDR2 YSLEER. This chain's CDR3 is CASSQTGTGGGPTNEKLFF.

Here the CDR3 reads CSVSLYRDSQETQYF. This rearrangement joins TRBV29-1 to TRBJ2-5; TCRdb's D call, TRBD1, is unchecked because there is no DNA. The germline V gene encodes CDR1 SQVTM and CDR2 ANQGSEA. The CDR3 loop spans 15 amino acids.

The V gene is TRBV7-9, the J gene TRBJ2-5; TCRdb lists TRBD1, though no DNA is available to test this call. Germline CDR1 reads SEHNR; CDR2 reads FQNEAQ (reference sequence). The CDR3 extends over 14 amino acids. This chain's CDR3 is CASSESPAGETQYF.

The chain recombines TRBV14 with TRBJ1-1. The germline CDR1 and CDR2 sequences are SGHDN and FVKESK. The CDR3 has 12 amino acids. This chain's CDR3 is CASSHFNSEAFF.

The rearrangement links TRBV2 to TRBJ2-7; TCRdb outputs TRBD1, but without DNA this stays unchecked. The CDR3 loop spans 14 amino acids. Germline V gene lookup returns CDR1 SNHLY and CDR2 FYNNEI. CDR3 sequence reads: CASVSLGQGDEQYF.

This chain uses TRBV20-1 with TRBJ2-4. Germline V CDR1 and CDR2: DFQATT, SNEGSKA (reference sequence). The CDR3 has 12 amino acids. CDR3 amino acids: CSASGLKNIQYF.